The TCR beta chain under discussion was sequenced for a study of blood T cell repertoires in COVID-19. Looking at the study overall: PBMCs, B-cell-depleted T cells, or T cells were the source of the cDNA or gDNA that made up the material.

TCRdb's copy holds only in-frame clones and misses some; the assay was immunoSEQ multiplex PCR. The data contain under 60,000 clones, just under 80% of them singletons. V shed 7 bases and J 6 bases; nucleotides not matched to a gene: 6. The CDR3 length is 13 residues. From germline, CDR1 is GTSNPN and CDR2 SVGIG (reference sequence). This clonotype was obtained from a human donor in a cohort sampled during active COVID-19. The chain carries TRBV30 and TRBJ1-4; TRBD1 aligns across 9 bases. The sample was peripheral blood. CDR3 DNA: TGTGCCTCCACAACAGGGGGCTATGAAAAACTGTTTTTT. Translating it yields CASTTGGYEKLFF.